A single sample gave rise to the 25 T cell receptor beta chains below, sequenced in a study of CD8 T cells in ankylosing spondylitis. Overall study findings and caveats: Characteristic of ankylosing spondylitis blood, it appeared, was a TCR beta motif comprising roughly 8 highly homologous variants.

One entry per CDR3 protein, called by TCRdb with MiXCR from the 5' RACE reads. The data show some 800,000 distinct CDR3 sequences, about 11% seen once. Their target antigens are unknown. Input material: blood, either unsorted or a sorted T cell fraction (not recorded which). The source of these receptors is a male donor with ankylosing spondylitis.

At least ten counts were recorded for this clonotype. The chain has TRBV3-1 and TRBJ1-1; D remains unclear. CDR1 and CDR2 from the germline V gene are LGHDT and YNNKEL (reference sequence). Trimming removed 1 base from V and 6 bases from J, with 18 bases in between. The CDR3 consists of 16 residues. CDR3 in amino acids: CASSQVPGLQGAEAFF. CDR3 bases: TGTGCCAGCAGCCAAGTCCCGGGCCTCCAAGGTGCTGAAGCTTTCTTT.

The chain has TRBV2 and TRBJ1-1; unclear D gene. Deletions cut 10 bases from V and 0 bases from J, with 12 bases between. Germline V lookup: CDR1 SNHLY, CDR2 FYNNEI. The CDR3 runs 13 residues. The CDR3 region is CATGIGLNTEAFF. The CDR3 bases are TGTGCCACCGGCATCGGTCTGAACACTGAAGCTTTCTTT.

The rearrangement uses TRBV27 and TRBJ2-5; D is unresolved. Trimming removed 6 bases at V and 4 bases at J, with 18 bases between. CDR1 MNHEY and CDR2 SMNVEV come from the germline V gene (reference sequence). The length of the CDR3 is 15 residues. For the CDR3, the DNA is TGTGCCAGCAGAACATTCTATGCCAGGCGAGAGACCCAGTACTTC. This gives the protein CASRTFYARRETQYF.

This clonotype was detected a few times. The V call is TRBV20-1, the J call TRBJ2-7; 8 bases are shared with TRBD2. The junction had 10 bases not matched to a gene; V was cut back by 6 bases and J by 6 bases. Looked up from germline, CDR1 is DFQATT and CDR2 is SNEGSKA (reference sequence). The CDR3 runs to 13 residues. For the CDR3, the DNA is TGCAGTGCCTACGGTAGCGGGACTCCCGAGCAGTACTTC. The encoded protein is CSAYGSGTPEQYF.

This clonotype was observed a few times. The genes are TRBV7-2 and TRBJ2-5; D possibly corresponds to TRBD2 (5 bases). The CDR3 covers 14 residues. The V gene's germline CDR1 is SGHTA and CDR2 FQGNSA. V lost 6 bases, J lost 2 bases, and 13 bases lay in between. This CDR3 reads CASRTDFGQETQYF. CDR3 DNA sequence: TGTGCCAGCAGAACGGACTTCGGGCAAGAGACCCAGTACTTC.

V and J are TRBV3-1 and TRBJ2-7, with D perhaps matching TRBD1 (6 bases). The germline CDR1 and CDR2 sequences are LGHDT and YNNKEL (reference sequence). The CDR3 is made up of 15 amino acids. Trimming removed 5 bases from V and 2 bases from J, with 16 bases in between. The CDR3 sequence is CASSYTFEGAYEQYF. The CDR3 DNA reads TGTGCCAGCAGCTACACTTTTGAGGGGGCCTACGAGCAGTACTTC.

This clonotype was found many times. The chain links TRBV20-1 to TRBJ1-6, with D hard to call. Germline CDR1 reads DFQATT; CDR2 reads SNEGSKA (reference sequence). V lost 7 bases and J lost 5, with 12 bases in between. CDR3 length: 13 amino acids. The CDR3 bases are TGCAGTGAACGTCCCCAAAATAATTCACCCCTCCACTTT. Encoded protein: CSERPQNNSPLHF.

Points on this clonotype: A much larger clone lies one base from this, so it may be a read error. This chain links TRBV5-1 with TRBJ1-3, with 10 positions matching TRBD1. Germline CDR1 and CDR2: SGHRS and YFSETQ. V dropped 1 base and J dropped 3; count of bases not matched to a gene: 4. The CDR3 covers 16 residues. This chain's CDR3 is CASSLIGTGVGNTIYF. In DNA form, the CDR3 reads TGCGCCAGCAGCTTGATCGGGACAGGGGTTGGAAACACCATATATTTT.

The V and J genes are TRBV20-1 and TRBJ2-5, with D possibly matching TRBD2 (6 bases). The CDR3 has 14 amino acids. CDR1 and CDR2 from the germline V gene are DFQATT and SNEGSKA (reference sequence). V was cut by 5 bases and J by 2 bases, with 15 bases left in between. CDR3 residues: CSASTSGLQETQYF. CDR3 bases: TGCAGTGCTTCGACCAGCGGGTTACAAGAGACCCAGTACTTC.

This chain links TRBV27 with TRBJ2-3; a possible D gene is TRBD2 (6 bases). The CDR3 covers 18 residues. Trimming left V 3 bases short and J 2 bases short, with 21 bases between. Germline lookup yields CDR1 MNHEY and CDR2 SMNVEV (reference sequence). The CDR3: CASSFPGRGSGFTDTQYF. The CDR3 DNA follows: TGTGCCAGCAGTTTCCCCGGGCGGGGCAGCGGCTTCACAGATACGCAGTATTTT.

This clonotype was detected a few times. The chain carries TRBV4-3 and TRBJ1-4, with D possibly matching TRBD1 (5 bases). The CDR3 covers 16 residues. CDR1 and CDR2 (germline): LGHNA, YSLEER. The germline V and J ends were trimmed by 0 bases and 8 bases, with 16 bases remaining between them. CDR3 DNA sequence: TGCGCCAGCAGCCAAGATATGTCAGGGTCCGGGGAAAAACTGTTTTTT. Translated: CASSQDMSGSGEKLFF.

This clonotype was observed many times. This sequence joins TRBV29-1 and TRBJ1-2, with 7 bases that match TRBD1. In germline, CDR1 is SQVTM, CDR2 ANQGSEA. J gave up 7 bases and V 6 bases, and 8 bases lay outside the gene matches. The CDR3 sequence is 12 residues long. Here the CDR3 DNA reads TGCAGCGTCCACCAGACAGGGTCTGGCTACACCTTC. The encoded protein is CSVHQTGSGYTF.

There are many counts of this clonotype. V usage is TRBV5-1 and J usage is TRBJ1-1, with a tentative D call TRBD1 (5 bases). Germline CDR1 and CDR2: SGHRS and YFSETQ. This CDR3 is 12 amino acids long. Trimming left V 4 bases short and J 4 bases short, with 8 bases between. The CDR3 protein is CASSDSRTEAFF. Written as DNA, the CDR3 is TGCGCCAGCAGCGACAGCCGCACTGAAGCTTTCTTT.

Only a few counts were recorded for this clonotype. Here the CDR3 reads CAWVDRGRASTDTQYF. The CDR3 nucleotides read TGTGCCTGGGTAGATAGGGGGCGGGCTAGCACAGATACGCAGTATTTT. The rearrangement joins TRBV30 to TRBJ2-3; 7 positions match TRBD1. Germline V gene lookup returns CDR1 GTSNPN and CDR2 SVGIG (reference sequence). The CDR3 totals 16 residues. V was pared by 5 bases and J by 0 bases, with 11 bases of the junction left unmatched.

This CDR3 reads CAISSDRGEQPQHF. In DNA form, the CDR3 reads TGTGCCATCAGTTCAGACAGGGGTGAACAGCCCCAGCATTTT. The chain links TRBV10-3 to TRBJ1-5; 8 bases are a match to TRBD1. CDR1 is ENHRY, CDR2 SYGVKD, per germline. The CDR3 totals 14 residues. Losses at the gene ends were 5 bases for V and 7 bases for J; bases not matched to a gene: 7.

This clonotype was seen a handful of times. The chain employs TRBV6-1 and TRBJ1-6, with D possibly TRBD1 on 5 matching bases. The germline V gene has CDR1 MNHNS and CDR2 SASEGT. V was cut by 9 bases and J by 0 bases, with 18 bases left in between. CDR3 length: 17 residues. This CDR3 is CASRGKYLSSYNSPLHF. The DNA for the CDR3 is TGTGCCAGTCGGGGGAAATACCTGAGCTCCTATAATTCACCCCTCCACTTT.

This clonotype was counted between two and nine times. The chain joins TRBV5-3 to TRBJ1-2; the D gene is possibly TRBD1 (6 bases). TRBV5-3 is placed among ORFs of uncertain function. This CDR3 has 15 residues. The V end lost 2 bases, the J end lost 7 bases, and 18 bases lay between the germline ends. The CDR3 here is CARSLPGTHHGGYTF. CDR3 in DNA: TGTGCCAGAAGCTTACCCGGGACACACCACGGTGGCTACACCTTC.

Points on this clonotype: No conserved phenylalanine or tryptophan ends this CDR3, so it is likely a read error. The gene calls are TRBV12-3 or TRBV12-4 and TRBJ1-2, with D uncertain. CDR3 length: 13 residues. V was shortened by 6 bases and J by 3 bases, with 11 bases between the two germline ends. This CDR3 is CASSLHVDYGYTL. CDR3 coding DNA: TGTGCCAGCAGCTTACATGTAGACTATGGCTACACCCTC.

The chain employs TRBV4-2 and TRBJ2-7; 7 nucleotides agree with TRBD2. CDR3 length: 19 residues. The J segment lost 1 base and the V segment lost 0 bases, leaving 15 bases of the junction unmatched. Germline V gene data show CDR1 as LGHNA and CDR2 as YNFKEQ. CDR3 amino acids: CASSQDASRGGGGSYEQYF. The CDR3 DNA reads as TGTGCCAGCAGCCAAGATGCTTCCAGAGGCGGCGGGGGTTCCTACGAGCAGTACTTC.

In the case of this clonotype: Being one base from a much bigger clone, this may be a read error. The chain is built from TRBV5-1 and TRBJ2-1, with 9 bases aligning to TRBD2. After removal of 4 bases from V and 8 bases from J, the junction contained 10 bases not matched to a gene. From germline, CDR1 is SGHRS and CDR2 YFSETQ. The CDR3 has 15 amino acids. DNA of the CDR3: TGCGCCAGCAGCCGGGATAGCGGGAGTGTATATGAGCAGTTCTTC. This encodes CASSRDSGSVYEQFF.

This clonotype was found a few times. The rearrangement links TRBV5-1 to TRBJ2-5; D ambiguous. CDR1 SGHRS and CDR2 YFSETQ come from the germline V gene. The CDR3 sequence is 15 residues long. Trimming removed 4 bases at V and 5 bases at J, with 18 bases between. Here the CDR3 reads CASSPSRPPVETQYF. As DNA, the CDR3 is TGCGCCAGCAGCCCTAGTCGGCCCCCCGTGGAGACCCAGTACTTC. The full variable domain, rest sourced from reference TRBV5-1 and TRBJ2-5, is KAGVTQTPRYLIKTRGQQVTLSCSPISGHRSVSWYQQTPGQGLQFLFEYFSETQRNKGNFPGRFSGRQFSNSRSEMNVSTLELGDSALYLCASSPSRPPVETQYFGPGTRLLVL.

This clonotype occurred many times. This CDR3 reads CSGGVLGEAFF. As DNA, the CDR3 is TGCAGCGGGGGGGTTCTCGGTGAAGCTTTCTTT. The genes are TRBV29-1 and TRBJ1-1; a weak D match, TRBD1 (5 bases). Per germline, CDR1 SQVTM and CDR2 ANQGSEA. The V gene lost 7 bases and the J gene lost 7 bases, with 13 bases spanning the gap. The CDR3 length is 11 residues.

The V gene is TRBV19, the J gene TRBJ1-2, with D possibly TRBD1 on 6 matching bases. CDR1 and CDR2 (germline): LNHDA, SQIVND (reference sequence). V shed 5 bases and J shed 4 bases, with 14 bases lying between them. This CDR3 is 14 amino acids long. The CDR3 coding sequence is TGTGCCAGTAGTTCACAGGGCGCTCCCTATGGCTACACCTTC. Protein: CASSSQGAPYGYTF.

This clonotype came up a few times. The chain combines TRBV20-1 with TRBJ2-1; 11 bases are a match to TRBD2. The ends lost 0 bases at V and 8 bases at J; junction bases unmatched: 9. Germline V gene sequence: CDR1 DFQATT, CDR2 SNEGSKA (reference sequence). This CDR3 comprises 16 residues. The CDR3 coding sequence is TGCAGTGCTAGAGATCGGCGACTAGCGGGGACGGATGAGCAGTTCTTC. This sequence encodes CSARDRRLAGTDEQFF.

This clonotype has a handful of counts. DNA for the CDR3: TGTGCCAGCAGCTTAGTGGGGAGGGGGCATGAGCAGTTCTTC. It specifies CASSLVGRGHEQFF. This chain links TRBV7-9 with TRBJ2-1, with D possibly called TRBD1 or TRBD2 (7 bases each). Germline lookup yields CDR1 SEHNR and CDR2 FQNEAQ (reference sequence). Trimming removed 1 base from V and 8 bases from J, with 12 bases in between. The CDR3 is 14 residues long.